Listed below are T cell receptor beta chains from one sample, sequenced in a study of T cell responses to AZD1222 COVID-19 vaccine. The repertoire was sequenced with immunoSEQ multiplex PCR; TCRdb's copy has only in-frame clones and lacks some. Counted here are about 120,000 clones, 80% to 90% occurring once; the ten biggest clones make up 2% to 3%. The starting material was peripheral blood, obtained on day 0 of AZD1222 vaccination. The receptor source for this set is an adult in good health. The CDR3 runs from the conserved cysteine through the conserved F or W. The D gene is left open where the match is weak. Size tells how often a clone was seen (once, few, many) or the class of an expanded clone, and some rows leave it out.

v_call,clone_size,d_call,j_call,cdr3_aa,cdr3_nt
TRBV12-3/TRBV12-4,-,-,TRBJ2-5,CASSLGMETQYF,TGTGCCAGCAGTTTAGGGATGGAGACCCAGTACTTC
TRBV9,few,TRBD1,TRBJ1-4,CASSGDRGPTNEKLFF,TGTGCCAGCAGCGGGGACAGGGGGCCAACTAATGAAAAACTGTTTTTT
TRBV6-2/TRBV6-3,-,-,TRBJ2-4,CASSSTGLAKNIQYF,TGTGCCAGCAGTTCCACGGGTCTAGCCAAAAACATTCAGTACTTC
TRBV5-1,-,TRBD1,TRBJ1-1,CASSSGTATGTEAFF,TGCGCCAGCAGCTCCGGGACAGCTACCGGTACTGAAGCTTTCTTT
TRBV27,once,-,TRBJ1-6,CASSRENNSPLHF,TGTGCCAGCAGCAGGGAAAATAATTCACCCCTCCACTTT
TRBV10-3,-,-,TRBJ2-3,CAISESRLTSTDTQYF,TGTGCCATCAGTGAGTCCCGACTAACTAGCACAGATACGCAGTATTTT
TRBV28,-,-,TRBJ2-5,CASSFESGGETQYF,TGTGCCAGCAGTTTCGAGTCGGGGGGCGAGACCCAGTACTTC
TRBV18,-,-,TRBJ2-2,CASSPFANTGELFF,TGTGCCAGCTCACCGTTCGCGAACACCGGGGAGCTGTTTTTT
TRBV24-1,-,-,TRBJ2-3,CATSDSPLSPTQYF,TGTGCCACCAGTGATTCCCCTCTAAGTCCCACGCAGTATTTT
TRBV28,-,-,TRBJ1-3,CASSPTGYSGNTIYF,TGTGCCAGCAGTCCCACTGGGTACTCTGGAAACACCATATATTTT
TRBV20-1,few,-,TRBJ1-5,CSASGQTTGTIGGQPQHF,TGCAGTGCTAGTGGCCAAACAACCGGGACGATAGGAGGTCAGCCCCAGCATTTT
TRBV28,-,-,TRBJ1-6,CASRWGRDSPLHF,TGTGCCAGCAGATGGGGAAGGGATTCACCCCTCCACTTT
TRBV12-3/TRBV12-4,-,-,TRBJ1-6,CASTFRPESPLHF,TGTGCCAGCACTTTTCGCCCGGAATCACCCCTCCACTTT
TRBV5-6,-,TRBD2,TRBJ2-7,CASSSETSGRAFEQYF,TGTGCCAGCAGCAGTGAAACTAGCGGGAGGGCCTTTGAGCAGTACTTC
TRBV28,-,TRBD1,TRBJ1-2,CASSSRGQGTGYGYTF,TGTGCCAGCAGTTCCAGGGGACAGGGGACGGGCTATGGCTACACCTTC
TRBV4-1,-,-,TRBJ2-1,CASSQDTDEQFF,TGCGCCAGCAGCCAAGATACCGATGAGCAGTTCTTC
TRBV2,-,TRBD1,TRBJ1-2,CASRAGTGGRYGYTF,TGTGCCAGCAGGGCCGGGACAGGGGGCCGCTATGGCTACACCTTC